Shown below are 9 T cell receptor beta chains from a single sample sequenced in a study of blood T cell repertoires in COVID-19. Assay: immunoSEQ multiplex PCR; the TCRdb copy retains only in-frame clones and omits some. The table records about 140,000 clones, about 87% of them present only once. The sequencing sample was made of peripheral blood. The receptors stem from a human donor with COVID-19, enrolled during active disease. The donor label of this sample is uncertain.

The J gene is TRBJ2-6, the V gene TRBV5-4; tentatively, D is TRBD2 (5 bases). Trimming took off 3 bases at V and 0 bases at J, with 13 bases between the two ends. The germline V gene has CDR1 SGHNT and CDR2 YYREEE (reference sequence). The CDR3 has 17 amino acids. Here the CDR3 reads CASSWPGTNSGANVLTF. CDR3 in DNA: TGTGCCAGCAGCTGGCCGGGAACCAACTCTGGGGCCAACGTCCTGACTTTC.

The CDR3 spells CASSPTDADSNYGYTF. The CDR3 coding sequence is TGTGCCAGCTCACCCACCGATGCAGATTCAAACTATGGCTACACCTTC. V gene TRBV18 combines with J gene TRBJ1-2; no clear D. Trimming pared 3 bases from V and 2 bases from J, leaving 16 bases between. The length of the CDR3 is 16 residues. Germline CDR1 is KGHSH and CDR2 is LQKENI.

The rearrangement links TRBV11-2 to TRBJ2-6; 9 bases match TRBD1. V shed 5 bases and J 4 bases; nucleotides not matched to a gene: 3. CDR1 is SGHAT and CDR2 is FQNNGV in the germline V gene. The length of the CDR3 is 15 residues. The CDR3 DNA sequence: TGTGCCAGCAGCGACAGGGGGTTGGGGGCCAACGTCCTGACTTTC. Its translation: CASSDRGLGANVLTF.

The chain has TRBV6-1 and TRBJ1-2; D remains ambiguous. The CDR3 sequence is 14 residues long. Trimming took off 2 bases at V and 3 bases at J, with 10 bases between the two ends. Germline V gives CDR1 MNHNS, CDR2 SASEGT. The CDR3 is CASSERRAYYGYTF. The CDR3 nucleotides read TGTGCCAGCAGTGAAAGGCGGGCCTACTATGGCTACACCTTC.

The chain has TRBV7-7 and TRBJ2-5; 11 positions match TRBD2. Germline V gene data show CDR1 as SSHAT and CDR2 as FNYEAQ (reference sequence). The CDR3 has 15 amino acids. V lost 4 bases, J lost 3 bases, and 4 bases stayed unmatched. This CDR3 reads CASSSSGGLEETQYF. In DNA, the CDR3 is TGTGCCAGCAGCTCTAGCGGGGGGCTCGAAGAGACCCAGTACTTC.

V is TRBV9 and J is TRBJ2-1; D remains ambiguous. Germline CDR1 reads SGDLS; CDR2 reads YYNGEE. The CDR3 has 14 residues. V lost 1 base and J 9 bases, leaving 14 bases between the germline ends. CDR3 nucleotide sequence: TGTGCCAGCAGCGTAAGTCCGAGCTCCTCTGAGCAGTTCTTC. The encoded protein is CASSVSPSSSEQFF.

This clone was seen once. The rearrangement uses TRBV28 and TRBJ2-4, with TRBD2 identical over 7 bases. The ends lost 5 bases at V and 5 bases at J; junction bases unmatched: 12. Germline V CDR1 and CDR2: MDHEN, SYDVKM. This CDR3 region has 16 residues. CDR3 region: CASSPAEKAGENIQYF. Here the CDR3 DNA reads TGTGCCAGCAGTCCAGCAGAGAAGGCGGGAGAAAACATTCAGTACTTC.

The chain has TRBV19 and TRBJ2-3, with D perhaps TRBD2 (7 bases). The ends were cut back, 4 bases at V and 7 bases at J, with 18 bases in the middle. Per germline, CDR1 LNHDA and CDR2 SQIVND (reference sequence). This CDR3 is built from 15 residues. As DNA, the CDR3 is TGTGCCAGTAGTAATAAAGCGGGGAGGGGGAATACGCAGTATTTT. Protein sequence: CASSNKAGRGNTQYF.

The V gene is TRBV5-5, the J gene TRBJ2-5, with TRBD1 identical over 7 bases. Germline V gives CDR1 SGHKS, CDR2 YYEKEE (reference sequence). Losses at the gene ends were 0 bases for V and 2 bases for J; bases not matched to a gene: 4. This CDR3 spans 15 amino acids. CDR3 loop: CASSLEGQLQETQYF. The CDR3 DNA sequence: TGTGCCAGCAGCTTGGAGGGACAGCTACAAGAGACCCAGTACTTC. The full variable domain, rest sourced from reference TRBV5-5 and TRBJ2-5, is DAGVTQSPTHLIKTRGQQVTLRCSPISGHKSVSWYQQVLGQGPQFIFQYYEKEERGRGNFPDRFSARQFPNYSSELNVNALLLGDSALYLCASSLEGQLQETQYFGPGTRLLVL.